The T cell receptor beta chain under discussion was sequenced for a study of T-cell memory formation after mild COVID-19. Study-level findings and limits: Those CD4+ clones that contracted were mainly in CM and EM (CD8+ ones in EMRA). Pre-infection memory already had some responding clones, implying cross-reactive memory joined.

V shed 4 bases and J shed 3 bases, with 16 bases lying between them. Germline CDR1 is SEHNR and CDR2 is FQNEAQ (reference sequence). The length of the CDR3 is 15 residues. Remarks on this clonotype: Its antigen is unidentified.

From 5'RACE with constant-segment primers came TCR alpha and TCR beta cDNA libraries that carried sample barcodes and UMIs. One entry per CDR3 protein, called by TCRdb with MiXCR from the 5' RACE reads. The table shows 250,000 to 300,000 distinct CDR3 sequences, with more than 15% occurring only once. The TCR comes from a man aged 18 to 30 who had mild COVID-19 (a few samples of this study predate the infection). Cell type and time point are not known. Sequencing input: PBMCs or a T cell subset sorted from them (not recorded which). The chain uses TRBV7-9 and TRBJ2-7; maybe TRBD1 (6 bases). The CDR3 loop is CASSSQRDNLYEQYF. The CDR3 coding sequence is TGTGCCAGCAGCTCCCAACGGGACAATCTCTACGAGCAGTACTTC.